These T cell receptor beta chains were read from a single sample in a study of blood T cell repertoires in COVID-19. Profiled with immunoSEQ multiplex PCR; TCRdb holds only in-frame clones, not every one. The sample contains 130,000 to 150,000 clones, around 86% of which appear only once. Sequenced input: peripheral blood. These receptors all come from a man aged 45-65 years who had recovered from COVID-19. The CDR3 runs from the conserved cysteine through the conserved F or W. Each record gives: D gene, clone size, J gene, V gene, CDR3 protein, CDR3 DNA. D genes are given only for firm matches. Some rows mark clone size as missing; the rest say once, few, many or name a class of expanded clone.

TRBD1,-,TRBJ1-2,TRBV9,CASSPRSSGGHTEGYTF,TGTGCCAGCAGCCCACGGAGTTCAGGGGGGCACACAGAGGGCTACACCTTC
TRBD1,few,TRBJ2-2,TRBV5-1,CASSLGQGNTGELFF,TGCGCCAGCAGCTTGGGACAGGGCAACACCGGGGAGCTGTTTTTT
-,-,TRBJ2-3,TRBV9,CASSVATMGADTQYF,TGTGCCAGCAGCGTAGCTACGATGGGCGCAGATACGCAGTATTTT
-,once,TRBJ1-2,TRBV2,CASSEAGLSGYGYTF,TGTGCCAGCAGTGAAGCGGGACTTTCGGGCTATGGCTACACCTTC
-,few,TRBJ1-1,TRBV6-5,CASSPMGDLNTEAFF,TGTGCCAGCAGTCCTATGGGGGACTTGAACACTGAAGCTTTCTTT
-,-,TRBJ2-7,TRBV5-6,CASSKLQGYEQYF,TGTGCCAGCAGCAAACTACAGGGCTACGAGCAGTACTTC
TRBD2,-,TRBJ2-2,TRBV7-8,CASSQRLATGELFF,TGTGCCAGCAGCCAAAGACTAGCTACCGGGGAGCTGTTTTTT
TRBD1,-,TRBJ2-3,TRBV10-3,CAIRTGQGDDTQYF,TGTGCCATCAGAACAGGACAGGGGGACGATACGCAGTATTTT
-,-,TRBJ2-6,TRBV6-6,CASSQNRRGAGANVLTF,TGTGCCAGCAGTCAGAACCGTCGGGGAGCTGGGGCCAACGTCCTGACTTTC
TRBD2,-,TRBJ2-7,TRBV6-5,CASSLSGGSSYEQYF,TGTGCCAGCAGTTTAAGCGGGGGGAGCTCCTACGAGCAGTACTTC
-,-,TRBJ2-1,TRBV2,CASSEMRGGLDEQFF,TGTGCCAGCAGTGAGATGAGGGGGGGCCTTGATGAGCAGTTCTTC
TRBD1,-,TRBJ1-1,TRBV10-3,CAIMTGDGTEAFF,TGTGCCATCATGACAGGGGACGGCACTGAAGCTTTCTTT
-,-,TRBJ1-1,TRBV6-6,CASRGGLNTEAFF,TGTGCCAGTAGGGGGGGGTTGAACACTGAAGCTTTCTTT
-,once,TRBJ2-3,TRBV7-2,CASRGRGGSTDTQYF,TGTGCCAGCAGGGGTAGGGGGGGAAGCACAGATACGCAGTATTTT
-,-,TRBJ1-2,TRBV3-1/TRBV3-2,CASSQDLEGVNYGYTF,TGTGCCAGCAGCCAAGATCTAGAAGGGGTTAACTATGGCTACACCTTC
-,-,TRBJ2-7,TRBV2,CASSGPGSSYEQYF,TGTGCCAGCTCAGGCCCGGGAAGCTCCTACGAGCAGTACTTC
TRBD1,-,TRBJ2-3,TRBV10-3,CAISEEGGDTDTQYF,TGTGCCATCAGTGAGGAAGGGGGCGACACAGATACGCAGTATTTT
TRBD1,-,TRBJ1-2,TRBV7-9,CASSWGDRALRGYTF,TGTGCCAGCAGCTGGGGGGACAGGGCACTTCGGGGCTACACCTTC
TRBD1,-,TRBJ2-6,TRBV11-2,CASSPLPDRVSVLTF,TGTGCCAGCAGCCCCCTCCCCGACAGGGTCAGCGTCCTGACTTTC
TRBD2,once,TRBJ2-3,TRBV13,CASSLGLAGSTDTQYF,TGTGCCAGCAGCTTGGGACTAGCGGGGAGCACAGATACGCAGTATTTT
TRBD2,-,TRBJ2-5,TRBV7-9,CASSQSWTSEETQYF,TGTGCCAGCAGCCAATCCTGGACTAGCGAAGAGACCCAGTACTTC
-,-,TRBJ2-2,TRBV28,CASSLPLDTGELFF,TGTGCCAGCAGTTTACCCCTTGACACCGGGGAGCTGTTTTTT
TRBD1,few,TRBJ1-2,TRBV7-9,CASSSETGTIYGYTF,TGTGCCAGCAGCTCGGAGACAGGGACAATTTATGGCTACACCTTC
-,-,TRBJ2-1,TRBV4-1,CASSQSTGTPLYNKQFF,TGCGCCAGCAGCCAGAGTACCGGGACTCCTCTTTACAATAAGCAGTTCTTC
TRBD2,-,TRBJ2-1,TRBV7-9,CASSFGLAGSYNEQFF,TGTGCCAGCAGCTTTGGACTAGCGGGCTCCTACAATGAGCAGTTCTTC
-,-,TRBJ1-2,TRBV5-8,CASSLGGVLNYGYTF,TGTGCCAGCAGCTTGGGGGGAGTTTTAAACTATGGCTACACCTTC
-,few,TRBJ2-7,TRBV11-3,CASSQSRGYNYEQYF,TGTGCCAGCAGTCAATCCCGAGGCTACAACTACGAGCAGTACTTC
TRBD2,few,TRBJ2-2,TRBV19,CASSIGSLAGNTGELFF,TGTGCCAGTAGTATAGGATCCCTAGCGGGGAACACCGGGGAGCTGTTTTTT
-,-,TRBJ2-1,TRBV5-6,CASSWSDGQSYNEQFF,TGTGCCAGCAGCTGGTCCGACGGACAGAGCTACAATGAGCAGTTCTTC